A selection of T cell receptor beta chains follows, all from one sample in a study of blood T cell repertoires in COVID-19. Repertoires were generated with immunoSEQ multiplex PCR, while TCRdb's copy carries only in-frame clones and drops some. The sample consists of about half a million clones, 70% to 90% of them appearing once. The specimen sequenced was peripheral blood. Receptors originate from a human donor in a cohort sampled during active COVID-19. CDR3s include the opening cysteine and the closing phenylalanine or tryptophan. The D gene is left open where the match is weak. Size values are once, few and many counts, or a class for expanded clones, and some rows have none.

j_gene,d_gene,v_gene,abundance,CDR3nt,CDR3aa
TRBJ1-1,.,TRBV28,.,TGTGCCAGCAGTACGATGACGGGGTCGTTTTTCACTGAAGCTTTCTTT,CASSTMTGSFFTEAFF
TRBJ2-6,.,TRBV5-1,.,TGCGCCAGCAGCGCACTACAGGGATCTGGGGCCAACGTCCTGACTTTC,CASSALQGSGANVLTF
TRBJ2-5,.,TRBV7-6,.,TGTGCCAGCACCCGAGTTGGTCAAGAGACCCAGTACTTC,CASTRVGQETQYF
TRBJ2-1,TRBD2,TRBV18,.,TGTGCCAGCTCACCTTCTAGCGGCTCCTACAATGAGCAGTTCTTC,CASSPSSGSYNEQFF
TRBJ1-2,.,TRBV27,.,TGTGCCAGCAGTTTGACGACAGCTTCCTATGGCTACACCTTC,CASSLTTASYGYTF
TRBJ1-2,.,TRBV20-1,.,TGCAGTGCTAGTGGAGAGTATGGCTACACCTTC,CSASGEYGYTF
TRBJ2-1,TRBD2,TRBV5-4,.,TGTGCCAGCAGCCGGGGGGGTGCAGGCAATGAGCAGTTCTTC,CASSRGGAGNEQFF
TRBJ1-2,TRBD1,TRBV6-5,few,TGTGCCAGCAGGCCGACAGGGGGCGACTATGGCTACACCTTC,CASRPTGGDYGYTF
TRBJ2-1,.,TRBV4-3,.,TGCGCCAGCAGTCCAGACCTGGGCTTGGCCTACAATGAGCAGTTCTTC,CASSPDLGLAYNEQFF
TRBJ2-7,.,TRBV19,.,TGTGCCAGTAGTCCAGCAGGAGGTAGAGGCTACGAGCAGTACTTC,CASSPAGGRGYEQYF
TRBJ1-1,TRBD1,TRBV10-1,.,TGCGCCAGCAGTGAGCAGACAGGGGAGAACACTGAAGCTTTCTTT,CASSEQTGENTEAFF
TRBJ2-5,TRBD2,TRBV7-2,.,TGTGCCAGCAGCTTAGTTGGCAGGGAGGGAGAGACCCAGTACTTC,CASSLVGREGETQYF
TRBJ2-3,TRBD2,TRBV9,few,TGTGCCAGCAGCGCTATGACTAGCGGTTCCACAGATACGCAGTATTTT,CASSAMTSGSTDTQYF
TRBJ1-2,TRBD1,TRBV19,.,TGTGCCAGTAGTCCCAGGGGGATCTATGGCTACACCTTC,CASSPRGIYGYTF
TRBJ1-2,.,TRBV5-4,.,TGTGCCAGCAGAAAATCAGGGTCGACCAAGTCAAACTATGGCTACACCTTC,CASRKSGSTKSNYGYTF
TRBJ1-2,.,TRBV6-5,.,TGTGCCAGCAGTTACTCAGGGGTTAACTATGGCTACACCTTC,CASSYSGVNYGYTF
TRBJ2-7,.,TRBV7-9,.,TGTGCCAGCAGCTTCGCGGTCTCCTACGAGCAGTACTTC,CASSFAVSYEQYF
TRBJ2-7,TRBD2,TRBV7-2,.,TGTGCCAGCAGCTTACTAGCGGGAGTCCCCCACGAGCAGTACTTC,CASSLLAGVPHEQYF
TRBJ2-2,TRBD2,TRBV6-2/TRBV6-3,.,TGTGCCAGCAGTTACTCGAGGGCGGGAGAGCGTACCGGGGAGCTGTTTTTT,CASSYSRAGERTGELFF
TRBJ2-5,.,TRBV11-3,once,TGTGCCAGCAGCTTAGACGCGTACCAAGAGACCCAGTACTTC,CASSLDAYQETQYF
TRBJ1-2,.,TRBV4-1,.,TGCGCCAGCAGCCAAGGTGGCCGGGCTAACTATGGCTACACCTTC,CASSQGGRANYGYTF
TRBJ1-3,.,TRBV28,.,TGTGCCAGCAGTTTAAGCCCTTTCTCTGGAAACACCATATATTTT,CASSLSPFSGNTIYF
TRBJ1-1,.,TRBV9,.,TGTGCCAGCAGCTCTCAGACAGAAGGAACTGAAGCTTTCTTT,CASSSQTEGTEAFF
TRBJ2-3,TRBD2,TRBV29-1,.,TGCAGCGTTGAAATGGCTAGCGGGAGAGGGATAGATACGCAGTATTTT,CSVEMASGRGIDTQYF
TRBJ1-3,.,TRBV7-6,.,TGTGCCAGCAGCCCGAGCCTCCCGGGGGCTGGAAACACCATATATTTT,CASSPSLPGAGNTIYF
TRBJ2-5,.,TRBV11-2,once,TGTGCCAGCAGCCCACACCGAAGGGGCCAGTACTTC,CASSPHRRGQYF
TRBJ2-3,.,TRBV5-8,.,TGTGCCAGCAGCTTGGCGGTTAGCGGTTACACAGATACGCAGTATTTT,CASSLAVSGYTDTQYF
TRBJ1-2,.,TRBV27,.,TGTGCCAGCAGTTACGATTCGGAGGAGGGGGGCTACACCTTC,CASSYDSEEGGYTF
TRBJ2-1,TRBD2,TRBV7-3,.,TGTGCCAGCAGTCTAGCGGGAGATAATGAGCAGTTCTTC,CASSLAGDNEQFF
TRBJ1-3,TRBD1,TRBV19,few,TGTGCCAGTAGTACTGGGACAGGAGACTCTGGAAACACCATATATTTT,CASSTGTGDSGNTIYF
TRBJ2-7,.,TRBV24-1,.,TGTGCCACCAGTGACCCTAGCACGAGCTCCTACGAGCAGTACTTC,CATSDPSTSSYEQYF
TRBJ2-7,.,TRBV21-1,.,TGTGCCAGCAGCACCCAACAGGGGGCCCACGAGCAGTACTTC,CASSTQQGAHEQYF
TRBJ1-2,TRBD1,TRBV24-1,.,TGTGCCACCAGTGATCATACCGGGACAGGGGGGGGCGGCTACACCTTC,CATSDHTGTGGGGYTF
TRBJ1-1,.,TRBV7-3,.,TGTGCCAGCAGCGCCGGTCCGGTAAACACTGAAGCTTTCTTT,CASSAGPVNTEAFF
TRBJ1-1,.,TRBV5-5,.,TGTGCCAGCAGCTGGACGGACATGAACACTGAAGCTTTCTTT,CASSWTDMNTEAFF
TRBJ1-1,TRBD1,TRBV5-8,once,TGTGCCAGCAGCATCGGACAGGGCGAAGCTTTCTTT,CASSIGQGEAFF
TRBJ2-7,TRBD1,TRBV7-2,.,TGTGCCAGCAGCTCCACCGGGACAGCTAACTACGAGCAGTACTTC,CASSSTGTANYEQYF
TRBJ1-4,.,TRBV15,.,TGTGCCACCAGCACCGTTGCAGCCGAGCCAGGGTACCTGTTTTTT,CATSTVAAEPGYLFF
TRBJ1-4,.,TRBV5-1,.,TGCGCCAGCAGCGCTGACACTCAGAATGAAAAACTGTTTTTT,CASSADTQNEKLFF
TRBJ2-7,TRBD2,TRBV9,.,TGTGCCAGCAGCGCTGTAGCGGGAGGGTCTTACGAGCAGTACTTC,CASSAVAGGSYEQYF
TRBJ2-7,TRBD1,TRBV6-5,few,TGTGCCAGCAGCCGTTCGGGACAGGAAGACTACGAGCAGTACTTC,CASSRSGQEDYEQYF